The next 2 T cell receptor beta chains were all read from a single sample in a study of cytomegalovirus exposure and HLA in healthy donors. 13 Jbeta primers and 60 Vbeta primers were used for the PCR. TCRdb keeps only in-frame clones here, not all; method: immunoSEQ multiplex PCR. Among approximately 190,000 clones, roughly 82% were seen once, and the ten largest hold over 2%. Sample: PBMCs. These receptor sequences come from a woman between 50 and 59 years old in good health and CMV-seropositive.

The chain has TRBV5-4 and TRBJ2-7; TRBD1 agrees at 10 bases. Germline CDR1 SGHNT, CDR2 YYREEE (reference sequence). The CDR3 has 15 amino acids. Trimming at V came to 4 bases and at J to 5 bases, leaving 9 bases not matched to a gene. This CDR3 reads CASSRSGTGDHEQYF. The CDR3 DNA reads as TGTGCCAGCAGCCGATCCGGGACAGGGGACCACGAGCAGTACTTC.

This rearrangement joins TRBV9 to TRBJ2-3; maybe TRBD1 (6 bases). Between the trimmed V and J ends, which lost 0 bases and 4 bases, there was a span of 21 bases. The CDR3 sequence is 18 residues long. In germline, CDR1 is SGDLS, CDR2 YYNGEE. CDR3 loop: CASSVAPDVRGGPDTQYF. CDR3 DNA sequence: TGTGCCAGCAGCGTAGCACCCGACGTCAGGGGTGGGCCAGATACGCAGTATTTT.